Shown below are 16 T cell receptor beta chains from a single sample sequenced in a study of T-cell reconstitution after alpha-beta-depleted transplantation in children. Preparation of the TCRbeta library used unique molecular identifiers. TCRdb passed the PCR reads through MiXCR, listing each CDR3 protein once. This repertoire shows 500,000 or so distinct CDR3 sequences, more than 9.5% found once; its top ten account for 12% to 15%. Here the sequenced sample was PBMCs, mostly from graft donor cells, taken 180 days after TCRalphabeta/CD19-depleted stem cell transplant. These receptors all stem from a female patient aged 2 to 10 who had a stem cell transplant for aplastic anemia, so the T cells may come from the graft donor.

This chain joins TRBV28 and TRBJ1-6; D remains unclear. The germline V gene encodes CDR1 MDHEN and CDR2 SYDVKM. V was shortened by 6 bases and J by 7 bases, with 19 bases between the two germline ends. The CDR3 consists of 16 residues. The CDR3 loop reads CASSYAPGSYNSPLHF. The CDR3 nucleotides are TGTGCCAGCAGCTACGCCCCCGGCAGTTACAATTCACCCCTCCACTTT.

In its sample, this clonotype was seen a few times. J is TRBJ2-6 and V is TRBV3-1; 9 bases are shared with TRBD1. The CDR3 contains 19 residues. V was pared by 0 bases and J by 0 bases, with 6 bases of the junction left unmatched. CDR1 is LGHDT, CDR2 YNNKEL, per germline (reference sequence). This CDR3 reads CASSQERDRALSGANVLTF. CDR3 DNA sequence: TGTGCCAGCAGCCAAGAAAGGGACAGGGCCCTCTCTGGGGCCAACGTCCTGACTTTC.

This clonotype was recorded many times. This chain uses TRBV29-1 with TRBJ2-2; D unresolved. Germline V CDR1 and CDR2: SQVTM, ANQGSEA. Between the trimmed V and J ends, which lost 6 bases and 6 bases, there was a span of 14 bases. The CDR3 runs to 13 residues. The CDR3 sequence is CSVKRLLPGELFF. The CDR3 nucleotides are TGCAGCGTAAAGAGGCTGTTACCCGGGGAGCTGTTTTTT.

The chain recombines TRBV4-3 with TRBJ2-7, with 7 bases fitting TRBD2. Germline CDR1 LGHNA, CDR2 YSLEER. This CDR3 is 15 amino acids long. V lost 2 bases and J lost 2; bases outside the gene matches: 6. CDR3 nucleotide sequence: TGCGCCAGCAGCCAACGGGGGGACCTGCCCTACGAGCAGTACTTC. It translates to CASSQRGDLPYEQYF.

This clonotype was recorded a few times. The chain links TRBV20-1 to TRBJ2-7; D gene unclear. CDR3 size: 14 residues. V gave up 2 bases and J gave up 6 bases, with 17 bases separating them. Germline V CDR1 and CDR2: DFQATT, SNEGSKA (reference sequence). The CDR3 sequence is CSARSGIAGSEQYV. CDR3 DNA: TGCAGTGCTAGATCCGGTATAGCTGGTAGCGAGCAGTACGTC.

This clonotype was observed a handful of times. The chain has TRBV20-1 and TRBJ1-5; no reliable D call. Germline V gene data show CDR1 as DFQATT and CDR2 as SNEGSKA (reference sequence). V was shortened by 7 bases and J by 3 bases, with 10 bases between the two germline ends. The CDR3 spans 12 residues. CDR3 protein: CSVSRLNQPQHF. The CDR3 DNA reads TGCAGTGTTTCACGTCTCAATCAGCCCCAGCATTTT.

This clonotype was observed many times. This chain uses TRBV7-2 with TRBJ2-2, with D tentatively TRBD2 (6 bases). This CDR3 has 14 amino acids. Germline values: CDR1 SGHTA, CDR2 FQGNSA. With 5 bases removed from V and 1 base from J, the gap between germline ends came to 8 bases. In DNA, the CDR3 is TGTGCCAGCAGCCGGGACTGGAACACCGGGGAGCTGTTTTTT. It translates to CASSRDWNTGELFF.

This clonotype has a count of ten or more. This chain joins TRBV6-5 and TRBJ2-5; D not resolved. Trimming shortened V by 1 base and J by 5 bases, and 8 bases separated the two germline ends. This CDR3 has 13 residues. Per germline, CDR1 MNHEY and CDR2 SVGAGI. The CDR3 loop reads CASSYYSAETQYF. CDR3 coding DNA: TGTGCCAGCAGTTACTACTCCGCGGAGACCCAGTACTTC.

In its sample, this clonotype was seen many times. This chain joins TRBV7-8 and TRBJ2-4, with TRBD2 identical over 10 bases. This CDR3 spans 17 amino acids. With V trimmed by 5 bases and J by 3 bases, 10 bases remained unmatched. The germline V gene encodes CDR1 SGHVS and CDR2 FQNEAQ. Here the CDR3 reads CASSLHTSGMSKNIQYF. DNA for the CDR3: TGTGCCAGCAGCCTACACACTAGCGGGATGAGCAAAAACATTCAGTACTTC.

The table lists this clonotype with many counts. The chain uses TRBV12-3 or TRBV12-4 and TRBJ2-7; perhaps TRBD2 as D (5 bases). This CDR3 is 13 amino acids long. Trimming took off 1 base at V and 6 bases at J, with 10 bases between the two ends. CDR3 residues: CASSLVGVGEQYF. CDR3 nucleotide sequence: TGTGCCAGCAGTTTAGTGGGAGTAGGCGAGCAGTACTTC.

The table lists this clonotype with a few counts. This chain connects TRBV7-9 to TRBJ2-3, with 7 positions matching TRBD2. The junction had 8 bases not matched to a gene; V was cut back by 5 bases and J by 6 bases. The CDR3 extends over 14 amino acids. Germline V gives CDR1 SEHNR, CDR2 FQNEAQ (reference sequence). CDR3 sequence reads: CASSGGLTTDTQYF. The CDR3, as DNA: TGTGCCAGCAGCGGGGGACTAACTACGGATACGCAGTATTTT.

This clonotype has just a few counts. This chain uses TRBV6-2 or TRBV6-3 with TRBJ1-5; D call uncertain. CDR3 length equals 14 residues. Germline values: CDR1 MNHEY, CDR2 SVGEGT. The germline V and J ends were trimmed by 8 bases and 1 base, with 12 bases remaining between them. The CDR3 DNA sequence: TGTGCCAGCCGGCCAGGCGGGAGCAATCAGCCCCAGCATTTT. Protein: CASRPGGSNQPQHF.

This clonotype was recorded a few times. This chain joins TRBV20-1 and TRBJ2-3; 9 bases match TRBD2. CDR3 size: 17 residues. Germline values: CDR1 DFQATT, CDR2 SNEGSKA (reference sequence). Losses at the gene ends were 5 bases for V and 1 base for J; bases not matched to a gene: 13. CDR3 sequence: CSADGAGLAGRTDTQYF. Here the CDR3 DNA reads TGCAGTGCTGATGGAGCGGGTCTAGCGGGACGCACAGATACGCAGTATTTT.

This clonotype was observed a few times. CDR3 nucleotide sequence: TGTGCCACCAGCCGCCCTGGGGCGACAGGCCGGGGAGAAACCCAGTACTTC. This encodes CATSRPGATGRGETQYF. The chain uses TRBV24-1 and TRBJ2-5, with TRBD1 as a possible D gene (6 bases). V lost 7 bases to trimming and J lost 8 bases, with 28 bases between them. Germline CDR1 and CDR2: KGHDR and SFDVKD. There are 17 residues in the CDR3.

V and J are TRBV12-3 or TRBV12-4 and TRBJ2-3, with a weak D call TRBD2 (5 bases). CDR3 size: 16 residues. Trimming cost V 3 bases and J 5 bases, with 18 bases left between them. The CDR3 DNA sequence: TGTGCCAGCAGTTTTTCGGACTTCTCTCCACAAGATACGCAGTATTTT. Translation gives CASSFSDFSPQDTQYF.

J is TRBJ2-5 and V is TRBV7-6, with TRBD2 matching over 10 bases. The length of the CDR3 is 16 residues. J was trimmed by 0 bases and V by 5 bases; bases with no gene match: 6. Germline CDR1 is SGHVS and CDR2 is FNYEAQ. The CDR3 is CASSGLLAGHQETQYF. Here the CDR3 DNA reads TGTGCCAGCAGCGGTCTACTAGCGGGACACCAAGAGACCCAGTACTTC. Complete variable domain (other parts from reference TRBV7-6 and TRBJ2-5): GAGVSQSPRYKVTKRGQDVALRCDPISGHVSLYWYRQALGQGPEFLTYFNYEAQQDKSGLPNDRFSAERPEGSISTLTIQRTEQRDSAMYRCASSGLLAGHQETQYFGPGTRLLVL.